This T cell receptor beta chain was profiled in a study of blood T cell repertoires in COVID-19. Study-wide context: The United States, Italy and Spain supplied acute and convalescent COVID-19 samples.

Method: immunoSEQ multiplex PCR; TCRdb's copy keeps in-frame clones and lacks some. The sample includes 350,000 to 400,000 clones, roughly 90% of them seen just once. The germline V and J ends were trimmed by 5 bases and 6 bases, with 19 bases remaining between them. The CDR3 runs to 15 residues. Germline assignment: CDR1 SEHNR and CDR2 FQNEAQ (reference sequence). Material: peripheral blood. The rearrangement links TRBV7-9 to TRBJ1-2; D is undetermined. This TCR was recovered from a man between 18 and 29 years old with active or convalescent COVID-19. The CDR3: CASSPTYVTADGYTF. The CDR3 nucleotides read TGTGCCAGCAGCCCCACCTACGTAACAGCTGATGGCTACACCTTC.